This T cell receptor beta chain originates from a study of T cell responses to AZD1222 COVID-19 vaccine. Whole-study results and caveats: No repertoire was sampled before or during the peak T cell response, only after it. Among AZD1222 vaccinees, only 5 to 7 were seropositive at baseline.

This clone was detected only once. Its antigen is unknown. The method was immunoSEQ multiplex PCR; TCRdb's version includes in-frame clones alone and lacks a portion of them. Of 150,000 or so clones in the sample, 86% were seen once. The sequence was collected from an adult in good health. Sequencing used peripheral blood, obtained on day 0 of MenACWY control vaccination.

The CDR3 DNA is TGTGCCAGCAGCCAACTTTTGGGGGATCAGCCCCAGCATTTT. Protein sequence: CASSQLLGDQPQHF. The V call is TRBV5-6, the J call TRBJ1-5; possible D gene TRBD1, 5 bases. Germline loops: CDR1 SGHDT, CDR2 YYEEEE. V lost 4 bases, J lost 5 bases, and 13 bases lay in between. This CDR3 region has 14 residues.